These 11 T cell receptor beta chains were sequenced from one sample in a study of resident and recirculating memory T cells in vitiligo listed by TCRdb under 2018. The method was the immunoSEQ multiplex PCR assay. The source is immuneACCESS, and TCRdb retained only in-frame sequences with V and J called. Part of the clones is not carried over; for the studies checked, unresolved V genes explain less than half of this, and the remainder is unexplained. In this sample the table shows tens of thousands of clones, 92% of which occur a single time. Approximately 5.4% of the sample lies in the top ten. Sequencing input: blood. These receptors were collected from a male donor with vitiligo.

A single count supports this clone. The J gene is TRBJ2-7, the V gene TRBV15; TRBD1 matches 7 bases. This CDR3 has 16 residues. V was clipped by 1 base and J by 5 bases; unmatched bases: 11. Germline lookup yields CDR1 LNHNV and CDR2 YYDKDF (reference sequence). Here the CDR3 reads CATSRGSRDSGNEQYF. The CDR3 region has the DNA TGTGCCACCAGCAGAGGGTCCCGGGACAGTGGGAACGAGCAGTACTTC.

The rearrangement joins TRBV7-6 to TRBJ2-1, with TRBD2 matching over 13 bases. Germline CDR1 SGHVS, CDR2 FNYEAQ. V was clipped by 5 bases and J by 2 bases; unmatched bases: 12. The CDR3 extends over 19 amino acids. As DNA, the CDR3 is TGTGCCAGCAGCCTCCGCCTTACGGGACTAGCGGGAACCTACAATGAGCAGTTCTTC. The encoded protein is CASSLRLTGLAGTYNEQFF.

The gene calls are TRBV15 and TRBJ2-6; D might be TRBD1 (6 bases). V shed 0 bases and J shed 4 bases, with 10 bases lying between them. This CDR3 contains 16 residues. Germline V gene data show CDR1 as LNHNV and CDR2 as YYDKDF (reference sequence). CDR3 sequence: CATSRDPGVGANVLTF. The CDR3 nucleotides are TGTGCCACCAGCAGAGATCCAGGGGTAGGGGCCAACGTCCTGACTTTC.

The chain employs TRBV10-3 and TRBJ1-1; D is possibly TRBD1 (5 bases). Trimming removed 6 bases from V and 11 bases from J, with 13 bases in between. Germline CDR1 reads ENHRY; CDR2 reads SYGVKD. This CDR3 contains 11 residues. The CDR3 sequence: CAIRSGLSAFF. For the CDR3, the DNA is TGTGCCATCAGGTCGGGACTTTCGGCTTTCTTT.

V and J are TRBV28 and TRBJ1-2; 7 positions agree with TRBD1. The ends lost 7 bases at V and 8 bases at J; junction bases unmatched: 16. Germline V CDR1 and CDR2: MDHEN, SYDVKM. The CDR3 is made up of 15 amino acids. Written as DNA, the CDR3 is TGTGCCAGCACCGGGGGGGGTCAGGGGGGTATAGGCTACACCTTC. Translating gives CASTGGGQGGIGYTF.

In this sample, this clone turned up once. This rearrangement joins TRBV5-4 to TRBJ2-1, with D perhaps TRBD2 (5 bases). The CDR3 covers 12 residues. Germline lookup yields CDR1 SGHNT and CDR2 YYREEE (reference sequence). The ends were cut back, 3 bases at V and 7 bases at J, with 8 bases in the middle. CDR3 bases: TGTGCCAGCAGCTGGACTGGGAATGAGCAGTTCTTC. Its translation: CASSWTGNEQFF.

V gene TRBV28 combines with J gene TRBJ1-2; 10 bases fit TRBD1. J gave up 6 bases and V 2 bases, and 0 bases lay outside the gene matches. There are 13 residues in the CDR3. CDR1 and CDR2 (germline): MDHEN, SYDVKM. The DNA of the CDR3 is TGTGCCAGCAGTTTAGGGACAGGGGATGGCTACACCTTC. Amino acid sequence: CASSLGTGDGYTF.

The chain has TRBV6-5 and TRBJ2-1, with 8 bases identical to TRBD1. V shed 7 bases, J shed 1 base, and the junction held 3 bases outside the gene matches. The CDR3 contains 14 residues. Germline CDR1 MNHEY, CDR2 SVGAGI. CDR3 in amino acids: CASMGDRSYNEQFF. The CDR3 DNA follows: TGTGCCAGCATGGGGGACAGGTCCTACAATGAGCAGTTCTTC.

This clone was seen only once. The chain uses TRBV5-4 and TRBJ2-2; D might be TRBD1 (6 bases). Trimming pared 3 bases from V and 4 bases from J, leaving 16 bases between. CDR3 length: 16 amino acids. The V gene's germline CDR1 is SGHNT and CDR2 YYREEE (reference sequence). In DNA, the CDR3 is TGTGCCAGCAGCTCTAGGGGACAAATGGGCACCGGGGAGCTGTTTTTT. Its protein is CASSSRGQMGTGELFF.

CDR3 sequence: CASSLGTSGTSTDTQYF. CDR3 nucleotides: TGCGCCAGCAGCCTAGGGACTAGCGGAACTAGCACAGATACGCAGTATTTT. The genes are TRBV5-1 and TRBJ2-3, with 11 bases identical to TRBD2. Unmatched junction bases numbered 7, after V lost 4 bases and J lost 0 bases. The CDR3 length is 17 residues. Germline V gene data show CDR1 as SGHRS and CDR2 as YFSETQ.

This chain joins TRBV28 and TRBJ2-5; 9 nucleotides align to TRBD1. The CDR3 contains 15 residues. The germline gives CDR1 MDHEN, CDR2 SYDVKM. Germline trimming cut 7 bases from V and 7 bases from J; bases unmatched to any gene: 13. CDR3 region: CASTDPGQGFWTQYF. The CDR3 bases are TGTGCCAGCACCGACCCGGGACAGGGCTTTTGGACCCAGTACTTC.